This note documents a single TCR beta chain sequence. The sample is drawn from a study of blood T cell repertoires in COVID-19. V shed 1 base and J shed 5 bases, with 14 bases lying between them. The CDR3 has 15 amino acids. Germline V gene sequence: CDR1 MNHNS, CDR2 SASEGT. TCRdb's table, derived via immunoSEQ multiplex PCR, lists solely in-frame clones and lacks some. The table has more than 150,000 clones, roughly 73% seen once. V and J are TRBV6-1 and TRBJ1-2, with a weak D call TRBD1 (6 bases). This sequence was found in a woman of 80 years or more with active or convalescent COVID-19. The sequencing input was peripheral blood. The DNA for the CDR3 is TGTGCCAGCAGTGAAGAGAACAGGGCAAGATATGGCTACACCTTC. It yields the protein CASSEENRARYGYTF.